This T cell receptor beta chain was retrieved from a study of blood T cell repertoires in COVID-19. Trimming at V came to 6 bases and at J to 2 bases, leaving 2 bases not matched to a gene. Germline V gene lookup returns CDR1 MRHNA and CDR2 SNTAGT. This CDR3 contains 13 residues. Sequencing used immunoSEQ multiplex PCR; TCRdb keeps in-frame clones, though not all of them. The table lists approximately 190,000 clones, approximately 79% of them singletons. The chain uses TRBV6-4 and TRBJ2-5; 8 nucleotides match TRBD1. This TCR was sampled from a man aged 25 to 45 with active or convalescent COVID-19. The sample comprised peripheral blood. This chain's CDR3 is CASRGTGQETQYF. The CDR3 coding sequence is TGTGCCAGCAGGGGGACAGGTCAAGAGACCCAGTACTTC.